The clone carrying this T cell receptor (beta chain) was counted many times. This sample is drawn from a study of Graves' ophthalmopathy and Graves' hyperthyroidism. This CDR3 is built from 12 residues. Germline V gene data show CDR1 as SGHRS and CDR2 as YFSETQ. Trimming cost V 0 bases and J 3 bases, with 4 bases left between them. Amplification of the TCR beta CDR3 regions used RNA transcripts (as template). First-round RT-PCR used HTBI primers; second-round multiplex PCR followed. MiXCR, applied by TCRdb to the multiplex PCR reads, yields one record per CDR3 protein. Among under 350,000 distinct CDR3 sequences listed, roughly 15% were seen once.

The sample consisted of peripheral blood. The receptor comes from an adult man with Graves' ophthalmopathy. V and J are TRBV5-1 and TRBJ2-7, with no clear D. The CDR3 DNA is TGCGCCAGCAGCTTGGGATACTACGAGCAGTACTTC. This encodes CASSLGYYEQYF.